This T cell receptor (beta chain) was recorded in a study of shared clonotypes between healthy human individuals. Only in-frame clones appear in the TCRdb table, and some are missing; sequencing was by immunoSEQ multiplex PCR. The profile shows more than 2,000,000 clones, 85% to 95% of them singletons. The CDR3 runs 15 residues. Germline V gives CDR1 SEHNR, CDR2 FQNEAQ (reference sequence). After removal of 5 bases from V and 0 bases from J, the junction contained 5 bases not matched to a gene. What was sequenced was naive CD4+ T cells sorted from blood. Described subset: CD45RA+ positively selected. The chain has TRBV7-9 and TRBJ1-1; 8 bases agree with TRBD1. The source of this sequence is a man between 18 and 35 years old in good health. Written as DNA, the CDR3 is TGTGCCAGCAGCCCCCACAGGGGGATGAACACTGAAGCTTTCTTT. Its translation is CASSPHRGMNTEAFF.